This entry describes one T cell receptor (beta chain). What it recognizes is unknown. This table comes from immunoSEQ multiplex PCR, and its TCRdb copy is limited to in-frame clones, with some not included. This table holds about 11,000 clones, approximately 86% found once. The data are from a study of tumor-infiltrating lymphocytes in localized non-small cell lung cancer. Study at large: Tumor tissue and non-adjacent uninvolved lung came from each patient.

Study-wide results and caveats: Different pieces of the same tissue were used for each assay.

Germline V CDR1 and CDR2: SNHLY, FYNNEI. Between the trimmed V and J ends, which lost 4 bases and 7 bases, there was a span of 13 bases. The CDR3 covers 14 residues. This TCR came from a human donor with non-small cell lung cancer. The chain couples TRBV2 to TRBJ2-2; the D is unclear. The material sequenced was uninvolved lung tissue not adjacent to the tumor. DNA for the CDR3: TGTGCCAGCAGTGCCACTGGTCTCGTCGGGGAGCTGTTTTTT. Its protein product is CASSATGLVGELFF.